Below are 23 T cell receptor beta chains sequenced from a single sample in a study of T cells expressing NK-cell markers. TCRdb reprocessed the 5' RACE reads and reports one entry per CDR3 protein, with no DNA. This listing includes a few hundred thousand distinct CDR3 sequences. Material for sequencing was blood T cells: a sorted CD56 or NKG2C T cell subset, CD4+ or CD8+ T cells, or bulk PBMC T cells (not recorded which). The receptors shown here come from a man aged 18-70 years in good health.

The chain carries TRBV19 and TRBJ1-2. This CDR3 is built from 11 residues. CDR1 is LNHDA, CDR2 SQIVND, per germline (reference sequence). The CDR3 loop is CASTSPYGYTF.

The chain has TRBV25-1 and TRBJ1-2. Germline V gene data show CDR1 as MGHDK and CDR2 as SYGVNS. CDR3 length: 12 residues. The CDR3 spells CASMASNYGYTF.

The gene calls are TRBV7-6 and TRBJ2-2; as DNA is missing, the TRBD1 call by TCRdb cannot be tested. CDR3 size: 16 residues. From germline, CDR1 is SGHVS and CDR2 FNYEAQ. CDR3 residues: CASSSGQAVSIGELFF.

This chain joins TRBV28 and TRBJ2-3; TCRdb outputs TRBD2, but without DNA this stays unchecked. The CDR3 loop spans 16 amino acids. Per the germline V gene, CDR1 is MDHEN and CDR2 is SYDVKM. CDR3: CARLTVGAGIGNTQYF.

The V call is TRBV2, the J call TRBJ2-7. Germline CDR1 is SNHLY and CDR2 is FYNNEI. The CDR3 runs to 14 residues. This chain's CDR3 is CASSEITAFYEQYF.

The CDR3 spells CASSETGGVTEAFF. V is TRBV6-1 and J is TRBJ1-1; TCRdb gives TRBD1 as the D gene, but with no DNA this cannot be confirmed. The CDR3 loop spans 14 amino acids. Germline-derived CDR1 and CDR2 are MNHNS and SASEGT.

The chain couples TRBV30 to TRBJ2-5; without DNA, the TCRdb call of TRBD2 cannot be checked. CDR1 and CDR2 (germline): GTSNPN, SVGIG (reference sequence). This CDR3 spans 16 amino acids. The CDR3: CAWSPYRGRGQETQYF.

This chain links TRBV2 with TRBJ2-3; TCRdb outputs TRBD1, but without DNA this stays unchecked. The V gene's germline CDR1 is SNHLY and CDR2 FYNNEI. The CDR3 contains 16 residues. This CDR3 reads CASSFTGTGVTDTQYF.

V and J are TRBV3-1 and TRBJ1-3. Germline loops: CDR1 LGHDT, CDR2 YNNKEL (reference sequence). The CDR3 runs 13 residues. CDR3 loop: CASRDRSGNTIYF. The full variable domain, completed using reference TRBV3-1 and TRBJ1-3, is DTAVSQTPKYLVTQMGNDKSIKCEQNLGHDTMYWYKQDSKKFLKIMFSYNNKELIINETVPNRFSPKSPDKAHLNLHINSLELGDSAVYFCASRDRSGNTIYFGEGSWLTVV.

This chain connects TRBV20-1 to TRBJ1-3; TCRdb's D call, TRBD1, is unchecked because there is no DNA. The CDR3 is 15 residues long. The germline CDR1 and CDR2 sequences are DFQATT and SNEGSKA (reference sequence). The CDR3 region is CSARETGLSGNTIYF.

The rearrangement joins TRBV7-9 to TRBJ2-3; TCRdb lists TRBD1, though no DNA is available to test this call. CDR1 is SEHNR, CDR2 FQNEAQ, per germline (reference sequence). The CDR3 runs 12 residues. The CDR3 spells CASSPLRDTQYF.

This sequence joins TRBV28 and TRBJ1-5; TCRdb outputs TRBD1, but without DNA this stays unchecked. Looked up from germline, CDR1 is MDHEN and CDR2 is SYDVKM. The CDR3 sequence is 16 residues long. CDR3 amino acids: CASSSRTGVYNQPQHF.

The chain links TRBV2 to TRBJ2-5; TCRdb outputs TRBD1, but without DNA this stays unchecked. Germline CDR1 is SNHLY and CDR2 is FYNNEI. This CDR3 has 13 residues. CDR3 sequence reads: CASRQGASETQYF.

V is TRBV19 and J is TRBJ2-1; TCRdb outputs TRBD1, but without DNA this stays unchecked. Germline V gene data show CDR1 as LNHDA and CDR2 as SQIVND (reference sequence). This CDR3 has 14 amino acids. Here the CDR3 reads CASSPLGGRNEQFF.

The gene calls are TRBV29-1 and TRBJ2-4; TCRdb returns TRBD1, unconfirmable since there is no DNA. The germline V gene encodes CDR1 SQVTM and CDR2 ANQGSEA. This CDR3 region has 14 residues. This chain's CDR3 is CSADRGLAKNIQYF.

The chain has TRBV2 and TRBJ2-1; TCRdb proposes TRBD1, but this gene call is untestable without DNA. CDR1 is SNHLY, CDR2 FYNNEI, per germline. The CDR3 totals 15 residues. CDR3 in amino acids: CASSPIPLTDNEQFF.

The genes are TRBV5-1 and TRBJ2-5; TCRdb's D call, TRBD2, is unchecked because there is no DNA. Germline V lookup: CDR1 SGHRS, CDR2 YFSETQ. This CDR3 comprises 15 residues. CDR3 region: CASSLGLAGAETQYF.

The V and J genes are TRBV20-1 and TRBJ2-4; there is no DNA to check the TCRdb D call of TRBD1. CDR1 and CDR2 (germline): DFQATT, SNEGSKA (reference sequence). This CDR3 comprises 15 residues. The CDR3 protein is CSIRGRTGVSDIQYF.

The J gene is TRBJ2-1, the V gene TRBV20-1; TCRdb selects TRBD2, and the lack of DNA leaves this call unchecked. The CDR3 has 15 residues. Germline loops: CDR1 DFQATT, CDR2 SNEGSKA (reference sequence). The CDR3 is CSARDRLVSGDEQFF.

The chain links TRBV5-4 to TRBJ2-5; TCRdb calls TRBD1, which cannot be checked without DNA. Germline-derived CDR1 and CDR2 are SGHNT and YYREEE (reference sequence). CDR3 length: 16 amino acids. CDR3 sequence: CASSFAGGGGQETQYF.

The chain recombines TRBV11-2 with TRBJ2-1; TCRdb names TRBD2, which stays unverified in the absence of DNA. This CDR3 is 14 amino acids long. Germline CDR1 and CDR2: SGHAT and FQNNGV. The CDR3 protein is CASSLVVAGNEQFF.

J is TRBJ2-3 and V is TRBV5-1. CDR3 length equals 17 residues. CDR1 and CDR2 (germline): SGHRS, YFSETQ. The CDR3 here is CASSLVLLQSSTDTQYF.

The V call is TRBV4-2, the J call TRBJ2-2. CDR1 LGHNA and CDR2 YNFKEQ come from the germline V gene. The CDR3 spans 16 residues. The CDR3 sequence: CASSQDQALGTGELFF.